A selection of T cell receptor beta chains follows, all from one sample in a study of T-cell memory formation after mild COVID-19. TCRdb reprocessed the 5' RACE reads with MiXCR, giving one entry per CDR3 protein. The table lists more than 300,000 distinct CDR3 sequences, roughly an eighth of them singletons. Source material: PBMCs or a T cell subset sorted from them (not recorded which). All receptors come from a man aged 18 to 30 who had mild COVID-19 (a few samples of this study predate the infection). Cell type and time point are not known. CDR3s include the opening cysteine and the closing phenylalanine or tryptophan. A D gene is named only where the DNA matches it firmly. The size entry is marked missing in some rows and otherwise reads once, few, many or a size class.

J gene: TRBJ2-1
clone size: few
D gene: .
V gene: TRBV6-5
CDR3 protein: CASSTQFGNRVRSTYNEQFF
CDR3 DNA: TGTGCCAGCAGTACCCAGTTCGGTAACAGGGTAAGGAGCACCTACAATGAGCAGTTCTTC

J gene: TRBJ1-5
clone size: few
D gene: .
V gene: TRBV7-2
CDR3 protein: CASSLAAVYNQPQHF
CDR3 DNA: TGTGCCAGCAGCTTAGCGGCCGTTTACAATCAGCCCCAGCATTTT

J gene: TRBJ2-7
clone size: .
D gene: .
V gene: TRBV7-9
CDR3 protein: CASSLGIDSYEQYF
CDR3 DNA: TGTGCCAGCAGCTTAGGCATAGACTCCTACGAGCAGTACTTC

J gene: TRBJ1-2
clone size: few
D gene: .
V gene: TRBV7-2
CDR3 protein: CASSLEQWGGYTF
CDR3 DNA: TGTGCCAGCAGCTTAGAGCAGTGGGGTGGCTACACCTTC

J gene: TRBJ2-6
clone size: few
D gene: .
V gene: TRBV7-9
CDR3 protein: CASSLGSRGPVLSGANVLTF
CDR3 DNA: TGTGCCAGCAGCTTAGGATCCCGGGGGCCCGTCCTCTCTGGGGCCAACGTCCTGACTTTC

J gene: TRBJ1-6
clone size: few
D gene: .
V gene: TRBV25-1
CDR3 protein: CASRPGRGNSPLHF
CDR3 DNA: TGTGCCAGCAGGCCGGGACGGGGAAATTCACCCCTCCACTTT

J gene: TRBJ2-1
clone size: many
D gene: .
V gene: TRBV7-9
CDR3 protein: CASSSRDKAYNEQFF
CDR3 DNA: TGTGCCAGCAGCTCGCGGGACAAAGCCTACAATGAGCAGTTCTTC

J gene: TRBJ1-2
clone size: few
D gene: .
V gene: TRBV12-3/TRBV12-4
CDR3 protein: CASSLGWDGYGYTF
CDR3 DNA: TGTGCCAGCAGCCTGGGGTGGGACGGATATGGCTACACCTTC

J gene: TRBJ1-5
clone size: few
D gene: .
V gene: TRBV15
CDR3 protein: CATSRDSHRVGRISNQPQHF
CDR3 DNA: TGTGCCACCAGCAGAGATAGTCACAGGGTGGGAAGAATTAGCAATCAGCCCCAGCATTTT

J gene: TRBJ2-1
clone size: few
D gene: .
V gene: TRBV5-1
CDR3 protein: CASSLGTSRPNEQFF
CDR3 DNA: TGCGCCAGCAGCTTGGGTACTAGCCGTCCCAATGAGCAGTTCTTC

J gene: TRBJ1-4
clone size: .
D gene: .
V gene: TRBV6-5
CDR3 protein: CASSRAGAQDEKLFF
CDR3 DNA: TGTGCCAGCAGCAGAGCCGGGGCGCAGGATGAAAAACTGTTTTTT

J gene: TRBJ1-1
clone size: once
D gene: .
V gene: TRBV7-3
CDR3 protein: CASSLRVGDEAFF
CDR3 DNA: TGTGCCAGCAGCTTAAGAGTGGGGGACGAAGCTTTCTTT

J gene: TRBJ1-1
clone size: many
D gene: TRBD1
V gene: TRBV12-3/TRBV12-4
CDR3 protein: CASSPTGVLNTEAFF
CDR3 DNA: TGTGCCAGCAGTCCGACAGGGGTCTTGAACACTGAAGCTTTCTTT

J gene: TRBJ1-1
clone size: few
D gene: .
V gene: TRBV5-6
CDR3 protein: CASSFQWTARSEAAFF
CDR3 DNA: TGTGCCAGCAGCTTTCAGTGGACAGCTCGCTCAGAAGCGGCTTTCTTT

J gene: TRBJ1-2
clone size: many
D gene: .
V gene: TRBV20-1
CDR3 protein: CSARDRGGTVGYTF
CDR3 DNA: TGCAGTGCTAGAGATAGGGGGGGGACCGTTGGCTACACCTTC

J gene: TRBJ1-2
clone size: few
D gene: .
V gene: TRBV5-1
CDR3 protein: CASSLVGGRPNYGYTF
CDR3 DNA: TGCGCCAGCAGCTTGGTCGGGGGGCGGCCTAACTATGGCTACACCTTC